This T cell receptor (beta chain) was documented in a study of read filtering for tumor transcriptome and immune sequencing. Findings and caveats of the study: The sorted CD138-negative fraction was a mixed bone marrow immune population, not purified T cells. Even smaller IR-seq throughput identified most shared clonotypes.

The germline V and J ends were trimmed by 7 bases and 9 bases, with 16 bases remaining between them. Germline assignment: CDR1 MNHNS and CDR2 SASEGT. This CDR3 spans 13 amino acids. Ten or more counts support this clonotype. Its antigen remains unidentified. From 350 to 500 ng of RNA, a library with molecular barcoded alpha/delta and beta/gamma adaptors was made. Each CDR3 protein is one row after TCRdb ran MiXCR on the reads. The sample lists 30,000 to 45,000 distinct CDR3 sequences, about 13% occurring once. At the time of active disease, bone marrow was collected from every patient. The sequence was collected from a donor over 35 with multiple myeloma. Sequenced: a population of CD138-negative cells sorted from bone marrow. The chain combines TRBV6-1 with TRBJ1-5; D is uncertain. The CDR3 nucleotides read TGTGCCAGCACTCAGCTAGGTGATTTGCCCCAGCATTTT. It yields the protein CASTQLGDLPQHF.